The following is a TCR beta chain sequence with its context. By 5'RACE template switching, TCR cDNA was produced, with a universal primer site and UMIs added in the process. A single record per CDR3 protein comes from TCRdb applying MiXCR to the 5' RACE reads. The repertoire has 300,000 to 400,000 distinct CDR3 sequences, 9.5% to 12% of them found once; the top ten carry approximately 3%. This sample was included in a study of T cells after yellow fever vaccination. Germline V lookup: CDR1 SGHRS, CDR2 YFSETQ. Between the trimmed V and J ends, which lost 5 bases and 8 bases, there was a span of 22 bases. This CDR3 is built from 15 residues.

Sample: CD4+ T cells sorted from PBMCs, taken 45 days after the yellow fever booster vaccination. This sequence was found in a man aged 18 to 29 who received the YFV17D yellow fever vaccine. V and J are TRBV5-1 and TRBJ1-2; D remains ambiguous. The CDR3 sequence is CASRLSPTPRRGYTF. CDR3 DNA sequence: TGCGCCAGCAGGTTGTCACCGACTCCCCGTAGGGGCTACACCTTC.